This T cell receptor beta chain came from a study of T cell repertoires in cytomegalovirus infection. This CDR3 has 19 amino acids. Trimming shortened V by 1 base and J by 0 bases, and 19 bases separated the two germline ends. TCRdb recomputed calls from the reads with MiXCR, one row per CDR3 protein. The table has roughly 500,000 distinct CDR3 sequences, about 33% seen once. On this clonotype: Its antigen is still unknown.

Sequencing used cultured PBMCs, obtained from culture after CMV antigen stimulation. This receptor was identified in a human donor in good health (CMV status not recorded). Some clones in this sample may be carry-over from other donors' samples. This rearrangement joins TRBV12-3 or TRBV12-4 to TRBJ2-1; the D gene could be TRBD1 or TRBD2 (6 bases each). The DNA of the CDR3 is TGTGCCAGCAGTTTAGATGGTGGGGGCGGACTAACCTCCTACAATGAGCAGTTCTTC. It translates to CASSLDGGGGLTSYNEQFF.